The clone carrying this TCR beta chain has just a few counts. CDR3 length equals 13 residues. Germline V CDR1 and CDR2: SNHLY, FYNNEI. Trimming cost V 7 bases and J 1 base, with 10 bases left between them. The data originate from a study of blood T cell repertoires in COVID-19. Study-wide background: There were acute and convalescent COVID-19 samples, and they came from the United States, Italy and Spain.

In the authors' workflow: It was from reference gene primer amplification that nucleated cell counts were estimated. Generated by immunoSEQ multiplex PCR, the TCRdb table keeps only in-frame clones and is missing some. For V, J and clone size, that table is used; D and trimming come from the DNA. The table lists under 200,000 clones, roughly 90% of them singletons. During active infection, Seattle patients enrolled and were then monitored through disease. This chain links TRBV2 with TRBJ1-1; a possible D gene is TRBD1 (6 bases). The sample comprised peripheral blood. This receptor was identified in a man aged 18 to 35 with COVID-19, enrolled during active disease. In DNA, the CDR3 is TGTGCCAGCAAAGACAGGCGGAACACTGAAGCTTTCTTT. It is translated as CASKDRRNTEAFF.